These T cell receptor beta chains were read from a single sample in a study of blood T cells in healthy people across ages. TCRdb processed the 5' RACE reads anew with MiXCR; each CDR3 protein has one entry. Of under 750,000 distinct CDR3 sequences in the sample, less than 60% were seen once. Sequences were obtained from blood. The origin of the receptors is an elderly man in good health. Both conserved end residues are part of each CDR3. D genes are given only for firm matches. For some rows the clone size is stated as once, few or many, or as a class when expanded; others skip it.

v_call	d_call	clone_size	j_call	cdr3_aa	cdr3_nt
TRBV5-1	TRBD1	-	TRBJ2-5	CASSSITTGGETQYF	TGCGCCAGCAGCTCCATAACGACAGGGGGAGAGACCCAGTACTTC
TRBV20-1	TRBD1	few	TRBJ2-7	CSAHDRAPYEQYF	TGCAGTGCTCACGACAGGGCCCCCTACGAGCAGTACTTC
TRBV10-3	TRBD2	once	TRBJ2-1	CAISAREGGPANEQFF	TGTGCCATCAGTGCCCGGGAGGGGGGGCCGGCAAATGAGCAGTTCTTC
TRBV6-2/TRBV6-3	TRBD2	-	TRBJ2-5	CASRPSGRQKTQYF	TGTGCCAGCAGACCTAGCGGGAGACAGAAGACCCAGTACTTC
TRBV20-1	-	-	TRBJ1-1	CSVLGGVVTEAFF	TGCAGTGTCCTAGGCGGGGTTGTCACTGAAGCTTTCTTT
TRBV6-2/TRBV6-3	-	-	TRBJ1-5	CASSYNPNQPQHF	TGTGCCAGCAGTTACAACCCCAATCAGCCCCAGCATTTT
TRBV5-1	-	few	TRBJ2-7	CASSLADTPPIYEQYF	TGCGCCAGCAGCTTGGCCGACACCCCTCCAATCTACGAGCAGTACTTC
TRBV29-1	TRBD2	few	TRBJ2-5	CSAQWGGQETQYF	TGCAGCGCCCAGTGGGGGGGCCAAGAGACCCAGTACTTC
TRBV7-2	TRBD1	-	TRBJ2-7	CASRLSLGQGFDEQYF	TGTGCCAGCAGACTTTCTCTGGGACAGGGGTTCGACGAGCAGTACTTC
TRBV20-1	-	-	TRBJ1-5	CSAGLTNSNQPQHF	TGCAGTGCTGGACTGACAAATAGCAATCAGCCCCAGCATTTT
TRBV28	-	-	TRBJ2-7	CASSLGRPDEQYF	TGTGCCAGCAGTTTGGGACGTCCCGACGAGCAGTACTTC
TRBV5-6	-	-	TRBJ1-2	CASSLVGVDYGYTF	TGTGCCAGCAGCTTGGTGGGGGTCGACTATGGCTACACCTTC
TRBV9	TRBD1	few	TRBJ1-2	CASSVVEGAHGYTF	TGTGCCAGCAGCGTAGTTGAGGGGGCGCATGGCTACACCTTC
TRBV6-2/TRBV6-3	-	few	TRBJ2-3	CASSSASAAQYF	TGTGCCAGCAGTTCCGCAAGTGCTGCGCAGTATTTT
TRBV6-6	-	-	TRBJ2-5	CASSYGGGGGTKTQYF	TGTGCCAGCAGTTACGGGGGGGGTGGCGGGACAAAGACCCAGTACTTC
TRBV5-1	-	-	TRBJ1-2	CASSPNPGDYGYTF	TGCGCCAGCAGCCCCAATCCGGGGGACTATGGCTACACCTTC
TRBV4-3	-	-	TRBJ2-3	CASSQEKGGVADTQYF	TGCGCCAGCAGCCAAGAGAAAGGCGGTGTTGCGGATACGCAGTATTTT
TRBV29-1	-	-	TRBJ2-4	CSVEDLGIQYF	TGCAGCGTTGAAGATCTCGGCATTCAGTACTTC
TRBV12-3/TRBV12-4	-	-	TRBJ2-1	CASSRGASSYNEQFF	TGTGCCAGCTCACGGGGGGCAAGCTCCTACAATGAGCAGTTCTTC
TRBV6-4	-	-	TRBJ2-2	CASSDGRYTGELFF	TGTGCCAGCAGTGACGGAAGGTATACCGGGGAGCTGTTTTTT
TRBV12-3/TRBV12-4	TRBD1	-	TRBJ1-5	CASSTQQGIYQPQHF	TGTGCCAGCAGTACCCAACAGGGGATTTATCAGCCCCAGCATTTT
TRBV6-6	TRBD1	many	TRBJ2-1	CASSRQGKHEQFF	TGTGCCAGCAGCCGACAGGGGAAGCATGAGCAGTTCTTC
TRBV20-1	-	-	TRBJ1-5	CSAADRNNQPPHF	TGCAGTGCTGCCGACAGGAACAATCAGCCCCCGCATTTT
TRBV7-3	-	-	TRBJ2-7	CASSSNGGAQYEQYF	TGTGCCAGCAGCTCCAATGGGGGAGCGCAGTACGAGCAGTACTTC
TRBV6-2/TRBV6-3	TRBD2	-	TRBJ2-5	CASSYSGTRRETQYF	TGTGCCAGCAGTTACTCTGGGACTAGAAGAGAGACCCAGTACTTC
TRBV20-1	TRBD1	-	TRBJ1-1	CSARPGQRGGTEAFF	TGCAGTGCCAGGCCGGGACAGCGAGGGGGCACTGAAGCTTTCTTT
TRBV9	-	few	TRBJ2-7	CASSVGGLYEQYF	TGTGCCAGCAGCGTAGGGGGACTCTACGAGCAGTACTTC
TRBV12-3/TRBV12-4	-	-	TRBJ1-4	CASNDGGGEKLFF	TGTGCCAGCAACGACGGAGGTGGAGAAAAACTGTTTTTT
TRBV18	-	-	TRBJ2-5	CASSPGEQYF	TGTGCCAGCTCACCGGGTGAGCAGTACTTC
TRBV7-2	-	-	TRBJ1-1	CASSLASGTTAAFF	TGTGCCAGCAGCTTAGCTTCCGGGACCACCGCCGCTTTCTTT
TRBV30	TRBD1	-	TRBJ2-1	CAWTGGHNEQFF	TGTGCCTGGACAGGGGGACACAATGAGCAGTTCTTC
TRBV7-2	-	-	TRBJ1-1	CASSLEVDTEAFF	TGTGCCAGCAGCTTAGAGGTGGATACTGAAGCTTTCTTT
TRBV6-5	-	few	TRBJ1-2	CASSSAGSRGGYTF	TGTGCCAGCAGTTCTGCGGGCTCACGGGGCGGCTACACCTTC
TRBV20-1	TRBD2	few	TRBJ2-7	CSAAQAGGPNEQYF	TGCAGTGCCGCCCAAGCGGGAGGGCCGAACGAGCAGTACTTC
TRBV4-2	-	-	TRBJ2-6	CASSQDPRPSGANVLTF	TGTGCCAGCAGCCAAGACCCACGACCCTCTGGGGCCAACGTCCTGACTTTC
TRBV6-2/TRBV6-3	-	few	TRBJ2-7	CASSYNQAPGYEQYF	TGTGCCAGCAGTTACAACCAGGCACCAGGCTACGAGCAGTACTTC
TRBV20-1	-	-	TRBJ2-5	CSAPSSMFQETQYF	TGCAGTGCTCCCTCCAGTATGTTCCAAGAGACCCAGTACTTC
TRBV5-1	-	-	TRBJ2-5	CASSLDGTSMETQYF	TGCGCCAGCAGCTTGGACGGGACAAGTATGGAGACCCAGTACTTC
TRBV7-3	TRBD2	-	TRBJ2-1	CASSPRSQREGNEQFF	TGTGCCAGCAGCCCCCGGAGCCAGCGGGAGGGAAATGAGCAGTTCTTC
TRBV3-1	-	few	TRBJ2-7	CASSQGAGVAYEQYF	TGTGCCAGCAGCCAAGGAGCTGGGGTGGCCTACGAGCAGTACTTC
TRBV3-1	-	-	TRBJ2-3	CASSPGTASADTQYF	TGTGCCAGCAGCCCTGGGACGGCTAGCGCAGATACGCAGTATTTT
TRBV6-1	TRBD1	few	TRBJ1-6	CASSGGQGAYTLSSYNSPLHF	TGTGCCAGCAGTGGGGGACAGGGGGCTTATACACTCAGCTCCTATAATTCACCCCTCCACTTT
TRBV29-1	TRBD2	few	TRBJ2-3	CSVGGGEGTDTQYF	TGCAGCGTTGGCGGGGGAGAGGGCACAGATACGCAGTATTTT
TRBV6-6	TRBD1	many	TRBJ1-5	CASSSPDRVSNQPQHF	TGTGCCAGCAGTTCTCCGGACAGGGTTAGCAATCAGCCCCAGCATTTT
TRBV6-5	-	-	TRBJ2-2	CASTPPGNTGELFF	TGTGCCAGCACCCCCCCAGGAAACACCGGGGAGCTGTTTTTT
TRBV20-1	TRBD2	few	TRBJ2-7	CSAILGTSGTYEQYF	TGCAGTGCTATACTAGGGACTAGCGGCACCTACGAGCAGTACTTC
TRBV12-3/TRBV12-4	-	-	TRBJ2-5	CASSLVQSGEQYF	TGTGCCAGCAGTTTAGTACAGTCTGGGGAGCAGTACTTC
TRBV20-1	TRBD1	-	TRBJ1-3	CSLRQGSGNTIYF	TGCAGTCTTCGACAGGGCTCTGGAAACACCATATATTTT
TRBV20-1	TRBD1	-	TRBJ2-7	CSAHRQGAYEQYF	TGCAGTGCCCACAGACAGGGCGCCTACGAGCAGTACTTC